This T cell receptor (beta chain) was sequenced in a study of blood T cell repertoires in COVID-19. Study in general: Material from acute and convalescent COVID-19 was sourced from the United States, Italy and Spain. T cells, B-cell-depleted T cells, or PBMCs supplied cDNA or gDNA.

Sequencing used immunoSEQ multiplex PCR; TCRdb keeps in-frame clones, though not all of them. The sample lists tens of thousands of clones, around 80% seen once, with less than 9% in the top ten. Germline V gene lookup returns CDR1 SGHRS and CDR2 YFSETQ. V gave up 3 bases and J gave up 0 bases, with 6 bases separating them. There are 14 residues in the CDR3. This chain links TRBV5-1 with TRBJ2-2; unclear D gene. Sequences were obtained from peripheral blood. This TCR derives from a man aged 45-65 years with active or convalescent COVID-19. CDR3 protein: CASSSTTNTGELFF. The DNA of the CDR3 is TGCGCCAGCAGCTCAACAACGAACACCGGGGAGCTGTTTTTT.